This record concerns one T cell receptor (beta chain) sequence. Assay: immunoSEQ multiplex PCR; the TCRdb copy retains only in-frame clones and omits some. The sample consists of roughly 42,000 clones, approximately 92% of them appearing once. The CDR3 runs to 15 residues. The germline CDR1 and CDR2 sequences are MGHRA and YSYEKL. V was cut by 1 base and J by 3 bases, with 12 bases left in between. The data belong to a study of tissue T cells after allogeneic stem cell transplantation. Study-level background: Pre-transplant PBMCs were recipient-derived, available from four or five GVHD patients.

This TCR came from a woman aged 40-75 years who later had graft-versus-host disease after an allogeneic stem cell transplant. J is TRBJ1-2 and V is TRBV4-1, with D perhaps matching TRBD1 (5 bases). Here the sequenced sample was blood, taken before transplantation. The CDR3 loop reads CASSQVKGQDYGYTF. The DNA of the CDR3 is TGCGCCAGCAGCCAAGTCAAGGGGCAGGACTATGGCTACACCTTC.